This T cell receptor (beta chain) derives from a study of spatial heterogeneity in lung cancer. V dropped 6 bases and J dropped 0; count of bases not matched to a gene: 3. CDR1 is KGHDR, CDR2 SFDVKD, per germline. This CDR3 region has 16 residues. TCRdb processed the 5' RACE reads anew with MiXCR; each CDR3 protein has one entry. The data contain roughly 9,800 distinct CDR3 sequences, 6% to 7.5% of them seen just once; the ten biggest clones take up over 25%. By sample share, this clonotype is medium-sized. Indicated time point: sample taken at primary tumor resection. The source was normal lung tissue next to the tumor, collected at surgery. This clonotype originated in a male donor with early-stage non-small cell lung cancer. The V and J genes are TRBV24-1 and TRBJ2-3; TRBD2 agrees at 12 bases. The CDR3 bases are TGTGCCACCAGTCGAGGACTAGCGGGAAGCACAGATACGCAGTATTTT. This sequence encodes CATSRGLAGSTDTQYF.